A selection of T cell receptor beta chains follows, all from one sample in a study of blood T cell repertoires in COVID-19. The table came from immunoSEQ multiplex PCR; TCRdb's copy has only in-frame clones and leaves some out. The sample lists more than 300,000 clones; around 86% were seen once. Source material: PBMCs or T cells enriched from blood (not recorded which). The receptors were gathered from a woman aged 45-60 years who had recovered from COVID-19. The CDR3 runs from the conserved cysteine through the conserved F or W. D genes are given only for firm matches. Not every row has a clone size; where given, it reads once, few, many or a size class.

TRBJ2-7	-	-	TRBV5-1	TGCGCCAGCAGCTTGCTGCGGCTTCGGGGAGGATCCGAGCAGTACTTC	CASSLLRLRGGSEQYF
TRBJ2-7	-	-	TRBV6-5	TGTGCCATCTCAGGGTCGGTTCCGTACGAGCAGTACTTC	CAISGSVPYEQYF
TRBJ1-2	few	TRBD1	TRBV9	TGTGCCAGCAGCGTAACAGGGGATCTTGATGGCTACACCTTC	CASSVTGDLDGYTF
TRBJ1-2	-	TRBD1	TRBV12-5	TGTGCTAGTGGTTTCGTAAATGACAGGGTAGGCTACACCTTC	CASGFVNDRVGYTF
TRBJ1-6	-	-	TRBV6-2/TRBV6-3	TGTGCCAGCAGTTACGGGCACCTTAATTCACCCCTCCACTTT	CASSYGHLNSPLHF
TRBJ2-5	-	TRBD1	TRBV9	TGTGCCAGCAGCGTACCGGGACAGCAAGAGACCCAGTACTTC	CASSVPGQQETQYF
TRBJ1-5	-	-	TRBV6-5	TGTGCCAGCAGTAACATGTATCAGCCCCAGCATTTT	CASSNMYQPQHF
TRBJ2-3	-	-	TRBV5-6	TGTGCCAGCAGCTCCCCAGGTGGATTTCCAGATACGCAGTATTTT	CASSSPGGFPDTQYF
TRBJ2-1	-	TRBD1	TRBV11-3	TGTGCCAGCAGCTCCTGGGACAGGCGTCTCCCCCCCCGCTCCTACAATGAGCAGTTCTTC	CASSSWDRRLPPRSYNEQFF
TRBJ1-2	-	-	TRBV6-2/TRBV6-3	TGTGCCAGCAGTTACTCTGTCACCCTTGGAGACTATGGCTACACCTTC	CASSYSVTLGDYGYTF
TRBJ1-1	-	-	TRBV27	TGTGCCAGCAGTACGCGCGGGGGCACCCCCAACACTGAAGCTTTCTTT	CASSTRGGTPNTEAFF
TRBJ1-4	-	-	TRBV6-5	TGTGCCAGCAGTTATACGACAGCCACTAATGAAAAACTGTTTTTT	CASSYTTATNEKLFF
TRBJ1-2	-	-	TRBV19	TGTGCCAGTAGTATCGAGGAGAGGTATGGCTACACCTTC	CASSIEERYGYTF
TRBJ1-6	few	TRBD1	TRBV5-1	TGCGCCAGCAGCGTAGGGTCCAGGGGGTCCTCACCCCTCCACTTT	CASSVGSRGSSPLHF
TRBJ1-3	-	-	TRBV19	TGTGCCAGTAGAACGAGGGGGATAAGCACCGGAAACACCATATATTTT	CASRTRGISTGNTIYF
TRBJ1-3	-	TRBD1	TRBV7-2	TGTGCCAGCAGTCCGACAGGGGGCGGATTGACTGGAAACACCATATATTTT	CASSPTGGGLTGNTIYF
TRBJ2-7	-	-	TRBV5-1	TGCGCCAGCAGCGACTGGCAAGGCTCCTACGAGCAGTACTTC	CASSDWQGSYEQYF
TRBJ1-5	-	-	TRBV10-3	TGTGCCATCAGTGAGTCTTCCGGGCAGCCCCAGCATTTT	CAISESSGQPQHF
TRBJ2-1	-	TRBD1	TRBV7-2	TGTGCCAGCAGCCTTACAGGGGTCGGGGATGAGCAGTTCTTC	CASSLTGVGDEQFF
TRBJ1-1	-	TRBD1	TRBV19	TGTGCCAGTAGAGCTGGGACAGCGAACACTGAAGCTTTCTTT	CASRAGTANTEAFF
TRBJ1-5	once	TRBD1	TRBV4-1	TGCGCCAGCAGCCTTGACAGGGGGAGCAATCAGCCCCAGCATTTT	CASSLDRGSNQPQHF
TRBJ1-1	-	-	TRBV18	TGTGCCAGCTCACCAGGTCAGTGGAACACTGAAGCTTTCTTT	CASSPGQWNTEAFF
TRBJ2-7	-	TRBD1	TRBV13	TGTGCCAGCAGCTCTCATGGGACAGGGTACTACGAGCAGTACTTC	CASSSHGTGYYEQYF
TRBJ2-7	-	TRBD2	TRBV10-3	TGTGCCATCAGTGGAGAGTTCCTGACTAGCGGTTCCTACGAGCAGTACTTC	CAISGEFLTSGSYEQYF
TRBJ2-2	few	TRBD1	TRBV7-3	TGTGCCAGCAGCCCGGGACAGGGGGCTGCATGGGTGGCGAACACCGGGGAGCTGTTTTTT	CASSPGQGAAWVANTGELFF
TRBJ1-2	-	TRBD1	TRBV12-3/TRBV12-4	TGTGCCAGCAGTCTCGGACAGGGCTATGGCTACACCTTC	CASSLGQGYGYTF
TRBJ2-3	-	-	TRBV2	TGTGCCAGCCGGGAGTTCACAGATACGCAGTATTTT	CASREFTDTQYF
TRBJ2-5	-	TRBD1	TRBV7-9	TGTGCCAGCAGCAAACGGACAGGTTACCAAGAGACCCAGTACTTC	CASSKRTGYQETQYF
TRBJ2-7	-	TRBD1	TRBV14	TGTGCCAGCAGCCAAGTCGGACAGGGTATCTACGAGCAGTACTTC	CASSQVGQGIYEQYF
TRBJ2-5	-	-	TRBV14	TGTGCCAGCAGAATCCCGGGGGAGCAAGAGACCCAGTACTTC	CASRIPGEQETQYF
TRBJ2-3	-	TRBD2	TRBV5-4	TGTGCCACCGGCCCGACTAGCCCTGGCACAGATACGCAGTATTTT	CATGPTSPGTDTQYF
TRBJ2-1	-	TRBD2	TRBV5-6	TGTGCCAGCAGCTTGGCAGGGAGGGACGGGAATGAGCAGTTCTTC	CASSLAGRDGNEQFF
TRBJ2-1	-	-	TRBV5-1	TGCGCCAGCGGGGAAGCGGGCCTGACCTACAATGAGCAGTTCTTC	CASGEAGLTYNEQFF
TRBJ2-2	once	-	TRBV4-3	TGCGCCAGCAGCCAAGATGTAAGGAGCTCGAACACCGGGGAGCTGTTTTTT	CASSQDVRSSNTGELFF
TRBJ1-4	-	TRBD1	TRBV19	TGTGCCAGTAGTATGGGTGGGACAGCTAATGAAAAACTGTTTTTT	CASSMGGTANEKLFF
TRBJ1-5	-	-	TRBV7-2	TGTGCCAGCAGCCCCTGGACACAAAACAATCAGCCCCAGCATTTT	CASSPWTQNNQPQHF
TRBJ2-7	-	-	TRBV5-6	TGTGCCAGCAGCTTGGCCGTCGCAGGGACTTTCGAGCAGTACTTC	CASSLAVAGTFEQYF
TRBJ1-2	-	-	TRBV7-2	TGTGCCAGCAGCTTAGTAGTTCGGCAGGGTGGATATGGCTACACCTTC	CASSLVVRQGGYGYTF
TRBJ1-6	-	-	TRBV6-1	TGTGCCAGCAGTGACCCCTACTGGGGGGTCGGGTCCTATAATTCACCCCTCCACTTT	CASSDPYWGVGSYNSPLHF
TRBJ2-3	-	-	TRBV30	TGTGCCTGGAGCTCAAGCAGACTTACCCCTAGCACAGATACGCAGTATTTT	CAWSSSRLTPSTDTQYF
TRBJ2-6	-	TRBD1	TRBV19	TGTGCCAGTAGTACCGCAGGGGGCCGCTCTGGGGCCAACGTCCTGACTTTC	CASSTAGGRSGANVLTF
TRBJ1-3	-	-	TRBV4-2	TGTGCCAGCAGCCAAGAAGTAGGGCAGGGCTCTGGAAACACCATATATTTT	CASSQEVGQGSGNTIYF
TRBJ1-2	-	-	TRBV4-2	TGTGCCAGCAGCCAAACTCCCCTGCGAAAGGGCTACACCTTC	CASSQTPLRKGYTF
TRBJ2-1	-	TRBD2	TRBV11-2	TGTGCCAGCAGCTCCATCAGGGCTAGCGGGGGTATCTACAATGAGCAGTTCTTC	CASSSIRASGGIYNEQFF
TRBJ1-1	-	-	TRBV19	TGTGCCAGTAGTCTGAACAGATGGAACACTGAAGCTTTCTTT	CASSLNRWNTEAFF
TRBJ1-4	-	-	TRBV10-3	TGTGCCATCAGTGAGGGGGCGGTCGCACCTAATGAAAAACTGTTTTTT	CAISEGAVAPNEKLFF
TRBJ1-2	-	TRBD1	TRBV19	TGTGCCAGTAGTCCTACAGGGGTTCTGGGCTACACCTTC	CASSPTGVLGYTF
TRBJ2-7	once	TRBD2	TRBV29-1	TGCAGCGATATCGGGACTAGAGATGGCGAGCAGTACTTC	CSDIGTRDGEQYF
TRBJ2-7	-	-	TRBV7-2	TGTGCCAGCAGCTTAGGGGCTTTGAAGACCTACGAGCAGTACTTC	CASSLGALKTYEQYF
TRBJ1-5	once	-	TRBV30	TGTGCCTGGAGTATGAAGGGACTCGGTCTTCAGCCCCAGCATTTT	CAWSMKGLGLQPQHF
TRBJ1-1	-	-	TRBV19	TGTGCCAGTAGTAACATCAACTTACGGGGCACTGAAGCTTTCTTT	CASSNINLRGTEAFF
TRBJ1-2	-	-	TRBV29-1	TGCAGCGTCCAGGGGAAGGACTATGGCTACACCTTC	CSVQGKDYGYTF
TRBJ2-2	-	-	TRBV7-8	TGTGCCAGCAACCCTTCGGCAGCGTCCACCGGGGAGCTGTTTTTT	CASNPSAASTGELFF
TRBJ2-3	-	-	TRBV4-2	TGTGCCAGCAGCCAAGATCGGAGTTTCGAGGGGGGGCCGCCAGATACGCAGTATTTT	CASSQDRSFEGGPPDTQYF
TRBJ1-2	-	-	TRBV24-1	TGTGCCACCAAAATGACAGCTCATGGCTACACCTTC	CATKMTAHGYTF
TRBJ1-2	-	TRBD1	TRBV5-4	TGTGCCAGCAGCCCGGCAGGGGGCCCCTTTAACTATGGCTACACCTTC	CASSPAGGPFNYGYTF
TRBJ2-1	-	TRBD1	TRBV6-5	TGTGCCAGCAGTTACCTTGGACAGGGGGCGGTTGAGCAGTTCTTC	CASSYLGQGAVEQFF
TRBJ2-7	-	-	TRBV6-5	TGTGCCAGCAGTTCTCCCCGTTCAGGCTACGAGCAGTACTTC	CASSSPRSGYEQYF
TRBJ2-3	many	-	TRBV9	TGTGCCAGCAGCGTAGCTGGAGTAGGGAGAACAGATACGCAGTATTTT	CASSVAGVGRTDTQYF
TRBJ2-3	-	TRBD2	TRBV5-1	TGCGCCAGCAGCTTGGGAACTAGCGGGAGTTCAGATACGCAGTATTTT	CASSLGTSGSSDTQYF